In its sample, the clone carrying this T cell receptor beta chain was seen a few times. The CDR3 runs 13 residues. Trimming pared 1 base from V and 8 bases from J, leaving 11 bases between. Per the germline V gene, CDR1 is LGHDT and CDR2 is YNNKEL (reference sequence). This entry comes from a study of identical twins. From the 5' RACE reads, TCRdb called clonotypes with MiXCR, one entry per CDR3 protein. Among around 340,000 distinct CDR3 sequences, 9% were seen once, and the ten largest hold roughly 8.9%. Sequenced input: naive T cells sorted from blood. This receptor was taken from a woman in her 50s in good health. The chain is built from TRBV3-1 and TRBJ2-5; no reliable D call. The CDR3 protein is CASSQVPETTQYF. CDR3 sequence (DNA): TGTGCCAGCAGCCAAGTTCCGGAAACAACCCAGTACTTC.